These 11 T cell receptor beta chains were all obtained from the same sample, sequenced in a study of blood T cell repertoires in COVID-19. Using immunoSEQ multiplex PCR, the repertoire was profiled, and TCRdb retains in-frame clones only, with some absent. Here the sample spans some 260,000 clones, about 90% being singletons. The sample was PBMCs or T cells enriched from blood (not recorded which). The source of these receptors is a woman aged 18-29 years who had recovered from COVID-19.

This sequence joins TRBV3-1 (or the pseudogene TRBV3-2) and TRBJ1-1; D call uncertain. The CDR3 length is 15 residues. The V end was cut by 0 bases, the J end by 2 bases, with 10 bases between. CDR1 is LGHDT, CDR2 YNNKEL, per germline (reference sequence). The CDR3 is CASSQDFGGNTEAFF. In DNA form, the CDR3 reads TGTGCCAGCAGCCAAGATTTCGGAGGAAACACTGAAGCTTTCTTT.

V and J are TRBV24-1 and TRBJ2-7; 7 bases agree with TRBD1. The CDR3 loop spans 13 amino acids. Trimming took 4 bases from V and 6 from J; bases not matched to a gene: 5. Germline-derived CDR1 and CDR2 are KGHDR and SFDVKD. The CDR3 region has the DNA TGTGCCACCAGTGACCCGACAGGGCCCGAGCAGTACTTC. Protein: CATSDPTGPEQYF.

This clone was seen just once. J is TRBJ2-7 and V is TRBV19; 7 nucleotides line up with TRBD2. Germline V CDR1 and CDR2: LNHDA, SQIVND (reference sequence). CDR3 size: 12 residues. V shed 3 bases and J 5 bases; nucleotides not matched to a gene: 1. CDR3 nucleotide sequence: TGTGCCAGTAGTATGGGAGGGAACGAGCAGTACTTC. It yields the protein CASSMGGNEQYF.

In regard to this clone: The germline gene is not matched at one end of the junction; a read error may be the cause. The CDR3 loop reads CASSVSSHNSPLHF. Here the CDR3 DNA reads TGTGCCAGCAGCGTAAGCTCCCATAATTCACCCCTCCACTTT. This rearrangement joins TRBV9 to TRBJ1-6; the D is unclear. The CDR3 totals 14 residues. The germline gives CDR1 SGDLS, CDR2 YYNGEE.

The chain uses TRBV18 and TRBJ1-1; a weak D match, TRBD1 (5 bases). Per germline, CDR1 KGHSH and CDR2 LQKENI. V was cut by 5 bases and J by 5 bases, with 18 bases left in between. This CDR3 has 15 amino acids. This CDR3 reads CASSLDRAGRTEAFF. CDR3 DNA: TGTGCCAGCTCATTAGACCGGGCGGGACGGACTGAAGCTTTCTTT.

The chain has TRBV29-1 and TRBJ1-2; D unresolved. Germline V CDR1 and CDR2: SQVTM, ANQGSEA. With 4 bases removed from V and 7 bases from J, the gap between germline ends came to 10 bases. The CDR3 has 11 residues. In nucleotides, the CDR3 is TGCAGCGTTGGAGAATACTCTGGCTACACCTTC. Its protein product is CSVGEYSGYTF. Full variable domain (missing parts from reference TRBV29-1 and TRBJ1-2): SAVISQKPSRDICQRGTSLTIQCQVDSQVTMMFWYRQQPGQSLTLIATANQGSEATYESGFVIDKFPISRPNLTFSTLTVSNMSPEDSSIYLCSVGEYSGYTFGSGTRLTVV.

This chain links TRBV6-5 with TRBJ2-1; D unresolved. V lost 0 bases, J lost 9 bases, and 12 bases lay in between. The CDR3 is made up of 14 amino acids. Germline-derived CDR1 and CDR2 are MNHEY and SVGAGI. The CDR3 protein is CASSYSIGVSEQFF. The DNA of the CDR3 is TGTGCCAGCAGTTACTCGATAGGAGTGAGTGAGCAGTTCTTC.

The V call is TRBV5-1, the J call TRBJ1-2; 7 bases agree with TRBD1. CDR3 length equals 12 residues. Per germline, CDR1 SGHRS and CDR2 YFSETQ. V shed 4 bases and J 6 bases; nucleotides not matched to a gene: 3. CDR3 sequence (DNA): TGCGCCAGCAGCCGGGACAGCGATGGCTACACCTTC. This sequence encodes CASSRDSDGYTF.

The chain is built from TRBV19 and TRBJ1-5; 8 bases are a match to TRBD1. In germline, CDR1 is LNHDA, CDR2 SQIVND (reference sequence). There are 14 residues in the CDR3. Trimming took 5 bases from V and 7 from J; bases not matched to a gene: 7. The CDR3 DNA is TGTGCCAGTAGTCTCGGGACAGGTGGACAGCCCCAGCATTTT. Translating gives CASSLGTGGQPQHF.

This chain joins TRBV11-3 and TRBJ1-2; 10 bases agree with TRBD1. This CDR3 has 15 amino acids. Germline assignment: CDR1 SGHNT and CDR2 YENEEA. V gave up 4 bases and J gave up 12 bases; unmatched junction bases: 14. This chain's CDR3 is CASSSQGTGAIPDTF. The CDR3 DNA reads TGTGCCAGCAGCTCTCAAGGGACAGGGGCCATCCCTGACACCTTC.

The rearrangement uses TRBV6-1 and TRBJ1-2, with TRBD1 identical over 7 bases. Losses at the gene ends were 2 bases for V and 5 bases for J; bases not matched to a gene: 5. Germline loops: CDR1 MNHNS, CDR2 SASEGT. The CDR3 has 14 residues. Written as DNA, the CDR3 is TGTGCCAGCAGTGAACGCCAGGGGGGATATGGCTACACCTTC. Its protein is CASSERQGGYGYTF.